This T cell receptor (beta chain) appears in the sequencing data of a study of control samples from healthy donors and cancer patients. The CDR3 loop spans 19 amino acids. Generated by immunoSEQ multiplex PCR, the TCRdb table keeps only in-frame clones and is missing some. The table lists over 100,000 clones, 92% of them singletons. The sample was blood. The genes are TRBV21-1 and TRBJ1-4; the D call of TRBD1 is as the table states it, not checked on the DNA. TRBV21-1 is a known pseudogene. This receptor was obtained from a man younger than 35 in good health. CDR3 sequence (DNA): TGTGCCAGCAGCAAATTCGGAACAGGAGACCCTTCAACTAATGAAAAACTGTTTTTT. Its protein is CASSKFGTGDPSTNEKLFF.